The 22 T cell receptor beta chains below were found in one sample sequenced in a study of T cells after yellow fever vaccination (dated by TCRdb to 2018 to 2020). The library was produced with 5' RACE. Data came from an Illumina HiSeq 2500. The public reads were reanalyzed by TCRdb: fastp trimming at Q25, MiXCR alignment, in-frame beta chains only. Rows are unified per CDR3 protein, each entry keeping the most common DNA and genes. The sample table lists tens of thousands of distinct CDR3 sequences, roughly 3.3% of them with a count of one. The top ten hold roughly 0.9% of the sample. Per the publication, the treatment or condition label means: live attenuated yellow fever vaccine strain. Sequencing used PBMCs, either bulk or a sorted T-cell subset (CD4+, CD8+, memory, or dextramer-sorted; not recorded which), obtained roughly 45 days after the first yellow fever vaccination. The receptors come from a man aged 18 to 35 who received the YFV17D yellow fever vaccine.

Concerning this clonotype itself: Given a much more abundant clone one base away, this may be a read error. The chain recombines TRBV7-2 with TRBJ1-1; TRBD1 is a possible D gene (5 bases). This CDR3 has 14 amino acids. Germline V gene sequence: CDR1 SGHTA, CDR2 FQGNSA. V gave up 8 bases and J gave up 3 bases, with 16 bases separating them. CDR3 region: CASCQVGGYTEAFF. In DNA form, the CDR3 reads TGTGCCAGCTGCCAGGTGGGGGGGTACACTGAAGCTTTCTTT.

This clonotype was seen ten or more times. The V and J genes are TRBV5-1 and TRBJ1-2, with D possibly matching TRBD1 (6 bases). Trimming removed 4 bases from V and 1 base from J, with 14 bases in between. CDR1 is SGHRS, CDR2 YFSETQ, per germline. This CDR3 is built from 15 residues. CDR3 protein: CASSLPGQVNYGYTF. For the CDR3, the DNA is TGCGCCAGCAGCCTCCCGGGACAAGTTAACTATGGCTACACCTTC.

This clonotype was counted ten times or more. This rearrangement joins TRBV20-1 to TRBJ1-2, with D possibly matching TRBD1 (6 bases). Germline V gene data show CDR1 as DFQATT and CDR2 as SNEGSKA (reference sequence). V lost 3 bases and J 0 bases, leaving 8 bases between the germline ends. This CDR3 is built from 13 residues. The CDR3 DNA is TGCAGTGCTAGGGACAGAGCTAACTATGGCTACACCTTC. It yields the protein CSARDRANYGYTF.

The sample holds many counts of this clonotype. This chain connects TRBV20-1 to TRBJ2-3; the match to TRBD1 covers 11 bases. Per germline, CDR1 DFQATT and CDR2 SNEGSKA (reference sequence). The J segment lost 2 bases and the V segment lost 3 bases, leaving 4 bases of the junction unmatched. This CDR3 contains 15 residues. The DNA of the CDR3 is TGCAGTGCTAGTTCCGGACAGGGGGCCACAGATACGCAGTATTTT. It codes for CSASSGQGATDTQYF.

This clonotype has ten or more counts. The chain has TRBV11-2 and TRBJ2-2, with no clear D. The CDR3 consists of 14 residues. The germline V gene has CDR1 SGHAT and CDR2 FQNNGV. Trimming left V 6 bases short and J 5 bases short, with 13 bases between. CDR3 bases: TGTGCCAGCAGTTTGGGCCAAAGAACCGGGGAGCTGTTTTTT. Amino acid sequence: CASSLGQRTGELFF.

This clonotype was recorded many times. This sequence joins TRBV4-3 and TRBJ2-3; the D is unclear. Germline CDR1 LGHNA, CDR2 YSLEER. The V and J ends lost 4 bases and 0 bases respectively, with 17 bases between them. The CDR3 is 17 amino acids. The CDR3 nucleotides are TGCGCCAGCAGCCTGCTCCCTCGAGCGAAGAGCACAGATACGCAGTATTTT. Translating it yields CASSLLPRAKSTDTQYF.

This clonotype has a count of ten or more. The rearrangement uses TRBV4-3 and TRBJ1-2, with 9 bases lining up with TRBD1. The trim removed 4 bases at V and 7 bases at J, leaving 13 bases unmatched. CDR3 length: 16 residues. CDR1 LGHNA and CDR2 YSLEER come from the germline V gene. Here the CDR3 DNA reads TGCGCCAGCAGCCCCGGACAGGGGACGGGAATGGTTGGCTACACCTTC. Its translation: CASSPGQGTGMVGYTF.

The sample holds many counts of this clonotype. The chain carries TRBV5-1 and TRBJ2-5; TRBD1 matches at 8 bases. Germline trimming cut 1 base from V and 5 bases from J; bases unmatched to any gene: 4. Germline CDR1 is SGHRS and CDR2 is YFSETQ. This CDR3 comprises 14 residues. The CDR3 here is CASSLQGAGETQYF. DNA of the CDR3: TGCGCCAGCAGCTTGCAGGGGGCAGGTGAGACCCAGTACTTC.

J is TRBJ2-7 and V is TRBV5-6, with 10 bases aligning to TRBD2. In germline, CDR1 is SGHDT, CDR2 YYEEEE. With 4 bases clipped from V and 3 bases from J, the junction kept 7 bases outside the gene matches. The CDR3 length is 15 residues. The CDR3 bases are TGTGCCAGCAGCCCCCGGACTAGCGGAAACTACGAGCAGTACGTC. Encoded protein: CASSPRTSGNYEQYV.

This clonotype was detected ten times or more. The genes are TRBV21-1 and TRBJ1-1. TRBV21-1 is reported as a pseudogene. The CDR3 spans 12 residues. For the CDR3, the DNA is TGTGCCAGACAACTTAAAAGGACTGAAGCTTTCTTT. Translated, it gives CARQLKRTEAFF.

This clonotype appeared many times. The rearrangement uses TRBV7-2 and TRBJ1-1; D is undetermined. The V end was cut by 5 bases, the J end by 0 bases, with 10 bases between. Germline V gives CDR1 SGHTA, CDR2 FQGNSA. The CDR3 is 14 amino acids. The CDR3, as DNA: TGTGCCAGCAGCCAGTCCGGGGTGAACACTGAAGCTTTCTTT. Its protein product is CASSQSGVNTEAFF. Combining the CDR3 with reference TRBV7-2 and TRBJ1-1 gives the whole variable domain GAGVSQSPSNKVTEKGKDVELRCDPISGHTALYWYRQSLGQGLEFLIYFQGNSAPDKSGLPSDRFSAERTGGSVSTLTIQRTQQEDSAVYLCASSQSGVNTEAFFGQGTRLTVV.

The chain links TRBV7-2 to TRBJ1-1, with D hard to call. The germline gives CDR1 SGHTA, CDR2 FQGNSA. The CDR3 has 15 amino acids. V was cut by 3 bases and J by 0 bases, with 11 bases left in between. CDR3 loop: CASSFWIGLNTEAFF. DNA of the CDR3: TGTGCCAGCAGCTTTTGGATCGGACTGAACACTGAAGCTTTCTTT. Based on the CDR3 plus reference TRBV7-2 and TRBJ1-1, the full variable domain is GAGVSQSPSNKVTEKGKDVELRCDPISGHTALYWYRQSLGQGLEFLIYFQGNSAPDKSGLPSDRFSAERTGGSVSTLTIQRTQQEDSAVYLCASSFWIGLNTEAFFGQGTRLTVV.

This clonotype was seen at least ten times. The rearrangement uses TRBV27 and TRBJ2-5, with TRBD1 matching over 7 bases. The CDR3 totals 14 residues. Trimming at V came to 6 bases and at J to 3 bases, leaving 7 bases not matched to a gene. Germline V gene sequence: CDR1 MNHEY, CDR2 SMNVEV (reference sequence). CDR3 DNA sequence: TGTGCCAGCAGAACCCGAGGGGGCGAAGAGACCCAGTACTTC. Translation: CASRTRGGEETQYF.

This clonotype came up many times. The rearrangement uses TRBV12-3 or TRBV12-4 and TRBJ2-3; 7 nucleotides match TRBD1. J gave up 2 bases and V 7 bases, and 6 bases lay outside the gene matches. CDR3 size: 14 residues. The CDR3 coding sequence is TGTGCCAGCACCTGGGGGACAGACACAGATACGCAGTATTTT. It yields the protein CASTWGTDTDTQYF.

The sample holds a few counts of this clonotype. This chain's CDR3 is CASSNGTDYGYTF. DNA of the CDR3: TGTGCCAGTAGTAACGGGACAGACTATGGCTACACCTTC. V gene TRBV19 combines with J gene TRBJ1-2; 7 bases fit TRBD1. Per germline, CDR1 LNHDA and CDR2 SQIVND (reference sequence). The CDR3 totals 13 residues. J lost 3 bases, V lost 4 bases, and 2 bases had no gene match. Complete variable domain (other parts from reference TRBV19 and TRBJ1-2): DGGITQSPKYLFRKEGQNVTLSCEQNLNHDAMYWYRQDPGQGLRLIYYSQIVNDFQKGDIAEGYSVSREKKESFPLTVTSAQKNPTAFYLCASSNGTDYGYTFGSGTRLTVV.

By share, this clonotype ranks as medium-sized. The V gene is TRBV10-3, the J gene TRBJ1-1; perhaps TRBD1 as D (5 bases). Germline lookup yields CDR1 ENHRY and CDR2 SYGVKD. The V end was cut by 4 bases, the J end by 1 base, with 7 bases between. CDR3 size: 13 residues. The CDR3 coding sequence is TGTGCCATCAGTGTGGGGCGGAACACTGAAGCTTTCTTT. Residues: CAISVGRNTEAFF.

This clonotype has a count of ten or more. The V call is TRBV18, the J call TRBJ2-4; the D gene is possibly TRBD1 (6 bases). The CDR3 contains 14 residues. Between the trimmed V and J ends, which lost 0 bases and 3 bases, there was a span of 6 bases. Germline CDR1 KGHSH, CDR2 LQKENI. DNA of the CDR3: TGTGCCAGCTCACCACCAGGGGGCAAAAACATTCAGTACTTC. The encoded protein is CASSPPGGKNIQYF.

This clonotype was recorded many times. This chain joins TRBV18 and TRBJ2-7; no firm D call. V shed 2 bases and J shed 3 bases, with 5 bases lying between them. Germline V gene lookup returns CDR1 KGHSH and CDR2 LQKENI. This CDR3 has 12 amino acids. In nucleotides, the CDR3 is TGTGCCAGCTCACCAGGGGTCTACGAGCAGTACTTC. As protein: CASSPGVYEQYF. Full variable domain (rest looked up from reference TRBV18 and TRBJ2-7): NAGVMQNPRHLVRRRGQEARLRCSPMKGHSHVYWYRQLPEEGLKFMVYLQKENIIDESGMPKERFSAEFPKEGPSILRIQQVVRGDSAAYFCASSPGVYEQYFGPGTRLTVT.

This clonotype was detected ten times or more. V usage is TRBV4-3 and J usage is TRBJ1-2, with 9 bases fitting TRBD1. In germline, CDR1 is LGHNA, CDR2 YSLEER. The CDR3 is made up of 15 amino acids. J was trimmed by 4 bases and V by 0 bases; bases with no gene match: 3. For the CDR3, the DNA is TGCGCCAGCAGCCAAGATCGGGACAGGGCCTATGGCTACACCTTC. Translation gives CASSQDRDRAYGYTF.

In this sample, this clonotype turned up many times. The CDR3 here is CSATTGTGGSNEQFF. The CDR3 DNA sequence: TGCAGTGCTACAACCGGGACAGGGGGTTCCAATGAGCAGTTCTTC. The chain combines TRBV20-1 with TRBJ2-1, with 11 nucleotides matching TRBD1. Germline V gene sequence: CDR1 DFQATT, CDR2 SNEGSKA (reference sequence). Trimming cost V 4 bases and J 6 bases; bases outside gene matches: 8. The CDR3 runs 15 residues.

This clonotype appeared many times. A read error may be the cause here, since a much bigger clone is one base away. The chain uses TRBV20-1 and TRBJ2-7; D is possibly TRBD1 (6 bases). This CDR3 has 16 amino acids. CDR1 and CDR2 from the germline V gene are DFQATT and SNEGSKA (reference sequence). The CDR3 reads CCARPIVGTLSYEQYF. CDR3 sequence (DNA): TGCTGTGCTAGACCCATTGTAGGGACATTGTCCTACGAGCAGTACTTC.

This clonotype showed up many times. The chain joins TRBV12-3 or TRBV12-4 to TRBJ1-5; TRBD1 might be the D (5 bases). V shed 3 bases and J shed 4 bases, with 10 bases lying between them. This CDR3 comprises 14 residues. CDR3 nucleotides: TGTGCCAGCAGTTTTACGGCAGGGAATCAGCCCCAGCATTTT. It codes for CASSFTAGNQPQHF.